Below, 21 T cell receptor beta chains from the same sample are listed, as sequenced in a study of T cells in Graves' hyperthyroidism and ophthalmopathy. Authors of the study amplified TCR beta CDR3 regions from RNA transcripts. HTBI primers drove first-round RT-PCR of the TCR CDR3. TCRdb reprocessed the multiplex PCR reads with MiXCR, giving one entry per CDR3 protein. The table includes over 90,000 distinct CDR3 sequences, about half detected once. Sample: blood. These receptors came from a middle-aged man with Graves' hyperthyroidism.

Turning to this clonotype: The conserved phenylalanine or tryptophan is not found at the CDR3 terminus, so this likely reflects a read error. The gene calls are TRBV11-2 and TRBJ1-5; D perhaps matches TRBD1 (5 bases). Germline lookup yields CDR1 SGHAT and CDR2 FQNNGV. The V end lost 5 bases, the J end lost 0 bases, and 23 bases lay between the germline ends. The CDR3 sequence is 19 residues long. The CDR3 here is CASSVEVAGPTYSNQPQHL. The CDR3 coding sequence is TGTGCCAGCAGCGTTGAAGTAGCGGGGCCTACGTATAGCAATCAGCCCCAGCATCTT.

At least ten counts were recorded for this clonotype. The rearrangement links TRBV6-5 to TRBJ2-5; D gene uncertain. The germline CDR1 and CDR2 sequences are MNHEY and SVGAGI. V gave up 0 bases and J gave up 0 bases, with 5 bases separating them. The CDR3 has 14 amino acids. The CDR3 loop reads CASSYSPNQETQYF. The CDR3 DNA reads TGTGCCAGCAGTTACTCGCCGAACCAAGAGACCCAGTACTTC.

The gene calls are TRBV2 and TRBJ1-2, with D tentatively TRBD1 (6 bases). This CDR3 contains 15 residues. Germline V gene data show CDR1 as SNHLY and CDR2 as FYNNEI. The V gene lost 4 bases and the J gene lost 0 bases, with 12 bases spanning the gap. CDR3 bases: TGTGCCAGCAGTGCGGATGGGGGCGCTAACTATGGCTACACCTTC. It encodes CASSADGGANYGYTF.

This clonotype was found many times. V usage is TRBV6-2 or TRBV6-3 and J usage is TRBJ2-7; 12 bases align to TRBD2. Trimming cost V 3 bases and J 5 bases; bases outside gene matches: 5. In germline, CDR1 is MNHEY, CDR2 SVGEGT. The CDR3 extends over 15 amino acids. The CDR3 here is CASSYVTSGSDEQYF. The CDR3 coding sequence is TGTGCCAGCAGTTATGTGACTAGCGGGAGCGACGAGCAGTACTTC.

The table lists this clonotype with many counts. V usage is TRBV11-1 and J usage is TRBJ1-1, with D perhaps matching TRBD1 (5 bases). There are 14 residues in the CDR3. The germline V gene encodes CDR1 SGHAT and CDR2 FQDESV (reference sequence). Between the trimmed V and J ends, which lost 1 base and 5 bases, there was a span of 11 bases. CDR3 DNA sequence: TGTGCCAGCAGCTTAGAGTCTTGGGGGACTGAAGCTTTCTTT. Its translation is CASSLESWGTEAFF. The full variable domain, its missing parts supplied by reference TRBV11-1 and TRBJ1-1, is EAEVAQSPRYKITEKSQAVAFWCDPISGHATLYWYRQILGQGPELLVQFQDESVVDDSQLPKDRFSAERLKGVDSTLKIQPAELGDSAMYLCASSLESWGTEAFFGQGTRLTVV.

The J gene is TRBJ1-5, the V gene TRBV20-1; a weak D match, TRBD1 (6 bases). The germline CDR1 and CDR2 sequences are DFQATT and SNEGSKA (reference sequence). V lost 3 bases, J lost 5 bases, and 8 bases lay in between. This CDR3 is built from 12 residues. CDR3 amino acids: CSARAGDQPQHF. The CDR3, as DNA: TGCAGTGCTAGGGCAGGGGATCAGCCCCAGCATTTT.

There are a few counts of this clonotype. An end of the junction does not agree with germline; a read error may underlie this. The rearrangement links TRBV7-9 to TRBJ1-1; D is unclear. Germline CDR1 and CDR2: SEHNR and FQNEAQ (reference sequence). This CDR3 has 13 residues. The CDR3 nucleotides are TGCGCCAGCAGCCGGGGAGAGGCGGGGGAAGCTTTCTTT. It is translated as CASSRGEAGEAFF.

This clonotype turned up a few times. The rearrangement uses TRBV28 and TRBJ1-2, with D possibly being TRBD1 (6 bases). Per the germline V gene, CDR1 is MDHEN and CDR2 is SYDVKM. V was pared by 2 bases and J by 1 base, with 11 bases between. This CDR3 contains 15 residues. DNA of the CDR3: TGTGCCAGCAGTTTAGCGGGGGCGCGTAACTATGGCTACACCTTC. Its translation: CASSLAGARNYGYTF.

This clonotype showed up many times. The chain recombines TRBV9 with TRBJ1-1; weak D call: TRBD1 (6 bases). V shed 3 bases and J shed 3 bases, with 15 bases lying between them. Germline V gene sequence: CDR1 SGDLS, CDR2 YYNGEE. The length of the CDR3 is 15 residues. CDR3 nucleotide sequence: TGTGCCAGCAGCGCCCGACAGGATCCGGACACTGAAGCTTTCTTT. The encoded protein is CASSARQDPDTEAFF.

This clonotype showed up many times. One junction end does not reproduce the germline sequence, and a read error may be involved. V and J are TRBV7-2 and TRBJ2-1; 10 nucleotides agree with TRBD2. This CDR3 has 15 amino acids. Germline assignment: CDR1 SGHTA and CDR2 FQGNSA. CDR3 protein: CASSLGLAGVNEQFF. The CDR3 DNA is TGCGCCAGCAGCTTGGGGCTAGCGGGGGTTAATGAGCAGTTCTTC.

Worth noting for this clonotype: A much larger clone lies one base from this, so it may be a read error. The V call is TRBV4-3, the J call TRBJ2-7; 11 bases line up with TRBD1. Per germline, CDR1 LGHNA and CDR2 YSLEER. The CDR3 extends over 15 amino acids. The CDR3 DNA reads TGCGCCAGCAGCCCCGGACAGGGGGCGATCTACGAGCGGTACTTC. Translation gives CASSPGQGAIYERYF.

Worth noting for this clonotype: The conserved closing phenylalanine or tryptophan is absent in this CDR3, likely reflecting a read error. This chain uses TRBV7-6 with TRBJ1-2; D unresolved. Trimming removed 6 bases at V and 4 bases at J, with 9 bases between. This CDR3 comprises 12 residues. CDR1 is SGHVS and CDR2 is FNYEAQ in the germline V gene. As DNA, the CDR3 is TGTGCCAGCAGTTACCAGTTCTATGGCTACACCCTC. Residues: CASSYQFYGYTL.

As regards this clonotype: A read error may explain this, as a much larger clone is one base away. This rearrangement joins TRBV4-1 to TRBJ1-2; D is unclear. This CDR3 spans 13 amino acids. Trimming stripped 4 bases from V and 8 bases from J, with 14 bases between. The germline V gene has CDR1 MGHRA and CDR2 YSYEKL. CDR3 sequence: CASSPLGLEGYTF. The CDR3 DNA reads as TGCGCCAGCAGCCCGCTCGGTTTGGAGGGCTACACCTTC.

This clonotype was seen only a few times. The chain joins TRBV6-7 to TRBJ2-5; 11 bases map to TRBD2. TRBV6-7 is flagged as an ORF with uncertain function. The ends lost 2 bases at V and 5 bases at J; junction bases unmatched: 10. This CDR3 comprises 17 residues. The CDR3 loop reads CASSYRRLAGGWETQYF. As DNA, the CDR3 is TGTGCCAGCAGTTACCGCCGGCTAGCGGGGGGTTGGGAGACCCAGTACTTC.

In the case of this clonotype: Being one base from a much bigger clone, this may be a read error. The chain has TRBV5-1 and TRBJ1-1; the match to TRBD1 covers 9 bases. The CDR3 length is 16 residues. Germline-derived CDR1 and CDR2 are SGHRS and YFSETQ. The V segment lost 4 bases and the J segment 0 bases; nucleotides outside the gene matches: 7. The CDR3 spells CASSGDRDFLNTEAFF. The CDR3 DNA sequence: TGCGCCAGCAGCGGGGACAGGGATTTTTTGAACACTGAAGCTTTCTTT.

This clonotype has a count of ten or more. This rearrangement joins TRBV2 to TRBJ1-4, with D possibly being TRBD1 (5 bases). The V gene lost 0 bases and the J gene lost 4 bases, with 9 bases spanning the gap. The CDR3 covers 15 residues. Germline lookup yields CDR1 SNHLY and CDR2 FYNNEI. CDR3 region: CASSEAGLRNEKLFF. Here the CDR3 DNA reads TGTGCCAGCAGTGAAGCGGGACTGCGTAATGAAAAACTGTTTTTT. The full variable domain, with the rest looked up from reference TRBV2 and TRBJ1-4, is EPEVTQTPSHQVTQMGQEVILRCVPISNHLYFYWYRQILGQKVEFLVSFYNNEISEKSEIFDDQFSVERPDGSNFTLKIRSTKLEDSAMYFCASSEAGLRNEKLFFGSGTQLSVL.

Notes on this clonotype: The conserved closing phenylalanine or tryptophan is absent in this CDR3, likely reflecting a read error. Because the CDR3's place on the DNA is in doubt, the DNA is left out and the CDR3 is given as listed by TCRdb. The chain is built from TRBV20-1 and TRBJ1-6. From germline, CDR1 is DFQATT and CDR2 SNEGSKA (reference sequence). The CDR3 is 8 amino acids in total, end residues counted. The CDR3 reads CSARDQEV.

V and J are TRBV24-1 and TRBJ1-5; TRBD1 matches 8 bases. Germline CDR1 is KGHDR and CDR2 is SFDVKD. J gave up 3 bases and V 4 bases, and 7 bases lay outside the gene matches. The CDR3 has 16 residues. The CDR3: CATSEPGQVLNQPQHF. The CDR3 DNA is TGTGCCACCAGTGAACCGGGACAGGTCCTCAATCAGCCCCAGCATTTT.

The chain uses TRBV24-1 and TRBJ2-3; TRBD2 is a possible D gene (6 bases). This CDR3 is built from 14 residues. The germline V gene encodes CDR1 KGHDR and CDR2 SFDVKD. V lost 4 bases and J lost 0, with 7 bases in between. In nucleotides, the CDR3 is TGTGCCACCAGTGACGCGGGGAGCACAGATACGCAGTATTTT. Protein product: CATSDAGSTDTQYF.

This clonotype was found many times. The V gene is TRBV11-3, the J gene TRBJ2-5; 9 nucleotides line up with TRBD1. The CDR3 contains 15 residues. Germline CDR1 and CDR2: SGHNT and YENEEA. J was trimmed by 2 bases and V by 5 bases; bases with no gene match: 6. CDR3 in DNA: TGTGCCAGCAGCCCCGGGACAGGGTCACAAGAGACCCAGTACTTC. It specifies CASSPGTGSQETQYF.

This clonotype has ten or more counts. This chain joins TRBV5-1 and TRBJ1-1; D possibly corresponds to TRBD1 (6 bases). The CDR3 is 13 amino acids. Germline assignment: CDR1 SGHRS and CDR2 YFSETQ. Trimming took off 4 bases at V and 4 bases at J, with 11 bases between the two ends. CDR3 amino acids: CASSPKGGTEAFF. The CDR3 nucleotides are TGCGCCAGCAGCCCCAAGGGGGGCACTGAAGCTTTCTTT.